Presented here are 17 T cell receptor beta chains from one specimen sequenced in a study of cytomegalovirus exposure and HLA in healthy donors. Both 60 Vbeta primers and 13 Jbeta primers went into the PCR. The assay was immunoSEQ multiplex PCR, and TCRdb's table has in-frame clones only and misses some. The profile shows fewer than 80,000 clones, roughly 73% of them singletons. Material: PBMCs. The source is a woman between 35 and 50 years old in good health and CMV-seropositive.

This clone occurred a few times. The chain combines TRBV5-1 with TRBJ1-2, with D hard to call. The germline V gene has CDR1 SGHRS and CDR2 YFSETQ. The CDR3 runs to 12 residues. Trimming took 4 bases from V and 5 from J, leaving 9 bases between them. DNA for the CDR3: TGCGCCAGCAGCCCCGGGATATATGGCTACACCTTC. As protein: CASSPGIYGYTF. Full variable domain (rest looked up from reference TRBV5-1 and TRBJ1-2): KAGVTQTPRYLIKTRGQQVTLSCSPISGHRSVSWYQQTPGQGLQFLFEYFSETQRNKGNFPGRFSGRQFSNSRSEMNVSTLELGDSALYLCASSPGIYGYTFGSGTRLTVV.

The genes are TRBV19 and TRBJ2-1, with 9 nucleotides matching TRBD2. V lost 4 bases and J lost 4; bases outside the gene matches: 5. CDR1 and CDR2 (germline): LNHDA, SQIVND (reference sequence). The CDR3 loop spans 15 amino acids. The CDR3 loop reads CASSTVAGAYNEQFF. The CDR3 nucleotides are TGTGCCAGTAGTACCGTAGCGGGGGCGTACAATGAGCAGTTCTTC.

The chain is built from TRBV6-5 and TRBJ1-2; D remains ambiguous. Germline values: CDR1 MNHEY, CDR2 SVGAGI. V lost 4 bases and J lost 5, with 20 bases in between. CDR3 length: 16 amino acids. The CDR3 DNA reads as TGTGCCAGCAGTTCCTCCCCAGCCGGCGGGGTGTATGGCTACACCTTC. Protein: CASSSSPAGGVYGYTF.

The J gene is TRBJ2-2, the V gene TRBV4-3; D ambiguous. The CDR3 runs 19 residues. With 3 bases removed from V and 2 bases from J, the gap between germline ends came to 22 bases. Germline V lookup: CDR1 LGHNA, CDR2 YSLEER. The CDR3 spells CASSHTRLWHSPNTGELFF. CDR3 in DNA: TGCGCCAGCAGCCACACCCGTCTATGGCACAGCCCTAACACCGGGGAGCTGTTTTTT.

J is TRBJ2-2 and V is TRBV6-5; D not certain. The ends were cut back, 3 bases at V and 5 bases at J, with 16 bases in the middle. CDR1 and CDR2 from the germline V gene are MNHEY and SVGAGI. The CDR3 is made up of 16 amino acids. CDR3 DNA sequence: TGTGCCAGCAGTTATTCCCCCGGGTCGGCGACCGGGGAGCTGTTTTTT. As protein: CASSYSPGSATGELFF.

This sequence joins TRBV11-3 and TRBJ2-3, with 8 positions matching TRBD2. Germline loops: CDR1 SGHNT, CDR2 YENEEA. The CDR3 contains 16 residues. J was trimmed by 0 bases and V by 1 base; bases with no gene match: 3. The chain's CDR3 is CASSLVSGGSTDTQYF. CDR3 DNA sequence: TGTGCCAGCAGCTTAGTCAGCGGGGGTAGCACAGATACGCAGTATTTT.

The genes are TRBV5-1 and TRBJ2-1; 7 bases are shared with TRBD2. The J segment lost 9 bases and the V segment lost 5 bases, leaving 8 bases of the junction unmatched. CDR3 length equals 13 residues. Germline CDR1 reads SGHRS; CDR2 reads YFSETQ. In DNA form, the CDR3 reads TGCGCCAGCAGGCCCAGCGGGGATCGTGAGCAGTTCTTC. Translating gives CASRPSGDREQFF.

The sample holds a few counts of this clone. The CDR3 loop reads CASSLEGGPDTQYF. The DNA of the CDR3 is TGCGCCAGCAGCTTGGAGGGAGGGCCAGATACGCAGTATTTT. The V and J genes are TRBV5-1 and TRBJ2-3, with TRBD2 identical over 7 bases. Germline CDR1 and CDR2: SGHRS and YFSETQ. The CDR3 contains 14 residues. The junction had 2 bases not matched to a gene; V was cut back by 0 bases and J by 4 bases.

V and J are TRBV18 and TRBJ1-1, with 8 bases identical to TRBD1. Looked up from germline, CDR1 is KGHSH and CDR2 is LQKENI. V lost 5 bases and J lost 3; bases outside the gene matches: 11. The CDR3 length is 16 residues. Here the CDR3 reads CASSVTGAGEDTEAFF. CDR3 sequence (DNA): TGTGCCAGCTCAGTGACAGGGGCGGGGGAGGACACTGAAGCTTTCTTT.

This clone was detected a few times. The V and J genes are TRBV19 and TRBJ1-1; D is possibly TRBD1 (6 bases). The V end lost 3 bases, the J end lost 5 bases, and 13 bases lay between the germline ends. The CDR3 has 14 amino acids. Looked up from germline, CDR1 is LNHDA and CDR2 is SQIVND (reference sequence). The CDR3 nucleotides are TGTGCCAGTAGTATCGGACAGACTCGGACTGAAGCTTTCTTT. Its translation is CASSIGQTRTEAFF.

This clone is a singleton in its sample. The V gene is TRBV19, the J gene TRBJ2-1; D remains unclear. V was clipped by 7 bases and J by 7 bases, with 11 bases between them. CDR1 and CDR2 from the germline V gene are LNHDA and SQIVND (reference sequence). This CDR3 spans 12 amino acids. The CDR3 DNA sequence: TGTGCCAGTACTGAGGTTGGGAATGAGCAGTTCTTC. Translation: CASTEVGNEQFF.

This chain connects TRBV19 to TRBJ2-1, with TRBD2 identical over 7 bases. The V gene end was trimmed by 5 bases and the J gene end by 8 bases; junction bases not matched to a gene: 6. From germline, CDR1 is LNHDA and CDR2 SQIVND (reference sequence). This CDR3 comprises 13 residues. As DNA, the CDR3 is TGTGCCAGTAGTTTCCAGGCGGGAGATGAGCAGTTCTTC. Translation: CASSFQAGDEQFF.

The V gene is TRBV7-9, the J gene TRBJ2-7; D unresolved. This CDR3 comprises 14 residues. From germline, CDR1 is SEHNR and CDR2 FQNEAQ (reference sequence). The V end lost 5 bases, the J end lost 3 bases, and 14 bases lay between the germline ends. CDR3 region: CASSPTNSHYEQYF. CDR3 bases: TGTGCCAGCAGCCCGACGAACAGCCACTACGAGCAGTACTTC.

The CDR3 DNA follows: TGTGCCACCAGCAGAGAAGGAGGGCTTGGGGAAAAACTGTTTTTT. Its protein is CATSREGGLGEKLFF. V is TRBV15 and J is TRBJ1-4; D gene ambiguous. V shed 0 bases and J shed 8 bases, with 13 bases lying between them. CDR3 length equals 15 residues. The germline V gene has CDR1 LNHNV and CDR2 YYDKDF (reference sequence).

V is TRBV19 and J is TRBJ2-7, with TRBD1 matching over 8 bases. Germline CDR1 and CDR2: LNHDA and SQIVND (reference sequence). After removal of 7 bases from V and 7 bases from J, the junction contained 3 bases not matched to a gene. The CDR3 has 11 residues. The DNA for the CDR3 is TGTGCCAGTACAGGGGGCAATGAGCAGTACTTC. Translating gives CASTGGNEQYF.

The chain couples TRBV9 to TRBJ2-3; TRBD2 matches 14 bases. Germline loops: CDR1 SGDLS, CDR2 YYNGEE. This CDR3 region has 19 residues. V lost 0 bases and J lost 0; bases outside the gene matches: 6. The CDR3 loop is CASSVGGLAGGTSTDTQYF. The CDR3 region has the DNA TGTGCCAGCAGCGTAGGTGGACTAGCGGGGGGTACTAGCACAGATACGCAGTATTTT.

J is TRBJ1-2 and V is TRBV10-3, with D perhaps matching TRBD1 (6 bases). V shed 3 bases and J shed 7 bases, with 18 bases lying between them. Germline values: CDR1 ENHRY, CDR2 SYGVKD. The CDR3 is made up of 15 amino acids. The CDR3: CAISEPQGRQFGYTF. CDR3 DNA: TGTGCCATCAGTGAACCCCAGGGGCGACAATTTGGCTACACCTTC.